A single sample is the source of the 30 T cell receptor beta chains below, sequenced in a study of T-cell memory formation after mild COVID-19 (dated by TCRdb to about 2021). Library construction relied on 5' RACE. The sequencer listed for this sample is Illumina NovaSeq 6000. The public reads were quality trimmed at Q25 with fastp and then assembled into clones with MiXCR by TCRdb, keeping productive beta chains. Rows with one shared CDR3 protein collapse into an entry with the most common genes and DNA. Within this sample are more than 250,000 distinct CDR3 sequences, with roughly 17% of them counted one time only. The ten largest clonotypes hold 20% to 25% of the sample. Sequencing used PBMCs or a T cell subset sorted from them (not recorded which). The source of these receptors is a man in his late teens or twenties who had mild COVID-19 (a few samples of this study predate the infection). The sample titles of this study are shuffled in the database, so cell type and time point are left out; the donor was told from shared clones.

The chain recombines TRBV4-2 with TRBJ1-5, with 7 bases lining up with TRBD1. Germline values: CDR1 LGHNA, CDR2 YNFKEQ. V gave up 0 bases and J gave up 6 bases; unmatched junction bases: 8. The CDR3 has 16 residues. The CDR3 loop reads CASSQDWRAGGQPQHF. The CDR3 DNA sequence: TGTGCCAGCAGCCAAGATTGGCGGGCAGGGGGTCAGCCCCAGCATTTT.

The gene calls are TRBV18 and TRBJ2-7; D may be TRBD1 or TRBD2 (6 bases each). Germline lookup yields CDR1 KGHSH and CDR2 LQKENI. Trimming removed 4 bases at V and 6 bases at J, with 16 bases between. The CDR3 length is 14 residues. The CDR3 DNA reads as TGTGCCAGCTCACAAACCCCAGGGGAGGCCGAGCAGTACGTC. Translation gives CASSQTPGEAEQYV.

The V gene is TRBV5-1, the J gene TRBJ1-2; perhaps TRBD1 as D (6 bases). The germline CDR1 and CDR2 sequences are SGHRS and YFSETQ. The CDR3 runs 14 residues. Trimming cost V 4 bases and J 1 base, with 11 bases left between them. In nucleotides, the CDR3 is TGCGCCAGCAGCCACTACAGGGATAACTATGGCTACACCTTC. Translated, it gives CASSHYRDNYGYTF.

The chain is built from TRBV24-1 and TRBJ1-3; 7 bases are shared with TRBD1. The trim removed 8 bases at V and 0 bases at J, leaving 18 bases unmatched. Germline values: CDR1 KGHDR, CDR2 SFDVKD. The CDR3 spans 19 residues. DNA for the CDR3: TGTGCCACCACCCGAACGGGACCGAGATCAGGGGGCTCTGGAAACACCATATATTTT. Its protein is CATTRTGPRSGGSGNTIYF.

The CDR3 DNA follows: TGTGCCAGCAGCCAAGAAATCCGGAACACCGGGGAGCTGTTTTTT. Translating gives CASSQEIRNTGELFF. The rearrangement links TRBV14 to TRBJ2-2, with unresolved D. The CDR3 has 15 residues. CDR1 is SGHDN and CDR2 is FVKESK in the germline V gene. Trimming took off 0 bases at V and 1 base at J, with 6 bases between the two ends. Full variable domain (rest looked up from reference TRBV14 and TRBJ2-2): EAGVTQFPSHSVIEKGQTVTLRCDPISGHDNLYWYRRVMGKEIKFLLHFVKESKQDESGMPNNRFLAERTGGTYSTLKVQPAELEDSGVYFCASSQEIRNTGELFFGEGSRLTVL.

The rearrangement links TRBV5-1 to TRBJ2-1; the match to TRBD1 covers 7 bases. The CDR3 sequence is 16 residues long. From germline, CDR1 is SGHRS and CDR2 YFSETQ. Trimming cost V 5 bases and J 1 base; bases outside gene matches: 9. This CDR3 reads CASRQEGTVSYNEQFF. The CDR3 DNA reads as TGCGCCAGCAGGCAAGAAGGGACAGTATCCTACAATGAGCAGTTCTTC. The full variable domain, with the rest looked up from reference TRBV5-1 and TRBJ2-1, is KAGVTQTPRYLIKTRGQQVTLSCSPISGHRSVSWYQQTPGQGLQFLFEYFSETQRNKGNFPGRFSGRQFSNSRSEMNVSTLELGDSALYLCASRQEGTVSYNEQFFGPGTRLTVL.

This clonotype was recorded a few times. The chain links TRBV12-3 or TRBV12-4 to TRBJ2-7; TRBD1 matches 10 bases. The CDR3 length is 14 residues. V trimming: 7 bases; J trimming: 4 bases; junction bases outside the gene matches: 7. CDR3: CASTPGTGAYEQYF. In DNA, the CDR3 is TGTGCCAGCACTCCCGGGACAGGGGCATACGAGCAGTACTTC.

This clonotype was seen more than once but under ten times. The chain carries TRBV20-1 and TRBJ2-5; D is unclear. The CDR3 consists of 10 residues. V gave up 3 bases and J gave up 5 bases, with 4 bases separating them. Germline V gene lookup returns CDR1 DFQATT and CDR2 SNEGSKA (reference sequence). The CDR3 region has the DNA TGCAGTGCTAGTTTGGAGACCCAGTACTTC. This gives the protein CSASLETQYF.

This clonotype was seen a few times. The CDR3 DNA sequence: TGTGCCAGCAGTCATACCTACGAGCAGTACGTC. This codes for CASSHTYEQYV. This sequence joins TRBV2 and TRBJ2-7; D remains ambiguous. Germline values: CDR1 SNHLY, CDR2 FYNNEI. V lost 5 bases to trimming and J lost 2 bases, with 4 bases between them. This CDR3 is 11 amino acids long.

The chain is built from TRBV29-1 and TRBJ2-7, with D unresolved. The germline V and J ends were trimmed by 3 bases and 0 bases, with 6 bases remaining between them. Germline assignment: CDR1 SQVTM and CDR2 ANQGSEA. The CDR3 extends over 12 amino acids. CDR3: CSVETSSYEQYF. The CDR3 region has the DNA TGCAGCGTTGAGACCAGCTCCTACGAGCAGTACTTC.

This clonotype has a handful of counts. V usage is TRBV6-5 and J usage is TRBJ2-1, with a tentative D call TRBD2 (6 bases). V dropped 6 bases and J dropped 10 bases, with 16 bases sitting between them. The CDR3 is 13 amino acids. Per germline, CDR1 MNHEY and CDR2 SVGAGI. The CDR3 region is CASRPTSGDEQFF. CDR3 nucleotides: TGTGCCAGCAGACCTACCTCGGGGGACGAGCAGTTCTTC.

This clonotype was observed a few times. This chain links TRBV20-1 with TRBJ1-1; 10 nucleotides line up with TRBD1. This CDR3 comprises 12 residues. V trimming: 4 bases; J trimming: 11 bases; junction bases outside the gene matches: 7. The germline gives CDR1 DFQATT, CDR2 SNEGSKA (reference sequence). The CDR3 is CSAKDRGLGAFF. CDR3 bases: TGCAGTGCTAAAGACAGGGGGCTGGGGGCTTTCTTT.

The chain joins TRBV30 to TRBJ2-1; D not certain. Per germline, CDR1 GTSNPN and CDR2 SVGIG (reference sequence). This CDR3 has 15 residues. V was trimmed by 2 bases and J by 0 bases, leaving 11 bases between them. CDR3 amino acids: CAWSLGGPSYNEQFF. In nucleotides, the CDR3 is TGTGCCTGGAGTCTCGGCGGACCCTCCTACAATGAGCAGTTCTTC. Using reference TRBV30 and TRBJ2-1 for the parts outside the CDR3, the full variable domain is SQTIHQWPATLVQPVGSPLSLECTVEGTSNPNLYWYRQAAGRGLQLLFYSVGIGQISSEVPQNLSASRPQDRQFILSSKKLLLSDSGFYLCAWSLGGPSYNEQFFGPGTRLTVL.

This clonotype was seen just once. The rearrangement joins TRBV11-2 to TRBJ2-3; D is tentatively TRBD1 or TRBD2 (6 bases each). Per germline, CDR1 SGHAT and CDR2 FQNNGV. V lost 5 bases to trimming and J lost 8 bases, with 23 bases between them. CDR3 length: 16 residues. CDR3 sequence reads: CASSVIWGDTPRTQYF. The DNA of the CDR3 is TGTGCCAGCAGCGTCATATGGGGGGACACTCCCCGTACGCAGTATTTT.

Many counts were recorded for this clonotype. The chain employs TRBV5-1 and TRBJ2-7; 11 nucleotides agree with TRBD2. J was trimmed by 3 bases and V by 3 bases; bases with no gene match: 8. The V gene's germline CDR1 is SGHRS and CDR2 YFSETQ. The CDR3 contains 16 residues. CDR3 nucleotide sequence: TGCGCCAGCAGCTCTGGGCCTAGCGGGGGGCGCTACGAGCAGTACTTC. Amino acids: CASSSGPSGGRYEQYF. The whole variable domain, remainder taken from reference TRBV5-1 and TRBJ2-7, is KAGVTQTPRYLIKTRGQQVTLSCSPISGHRSVSWYQQTPGQGLQFLFEYFSETQRNKGNFPGRFSGRQFSNSRSEMNVSTLELGDSALYLCASSSGPSGGRYEQYFGPGTRLTVT.

This clonotype showed up just a few times. The V call is TRBV9, the J call TRBJ2-5; maybe TRBD1 (5 bases). Germline lookup yields CDR1 SGDLS and CDR2 YYNGEE. This CDR3 contains 14 residues. V was pared by 0 bases and J by 2 bases, with 8 bases between. The CDR3 coding sequence is TGTGCCAGCAGCGTAGGACAGACTCAAGAGACCCAGTACTTC. Translated: CASSVGQTQETQYF.

This sequence joins TRBV4-1 and TRBJ1-2; 10 bases line up with TRBD1. From germline, CDR1 is MGHRA and CDR2 YSYEKL. Unmatched junction bases numbered 14, after V lost 3 bases and J lost 10 bases. The CDR3 is 16 amino acids. CDR3 region: CASSQVTWGTGADYTF. CDR3 nucleotide sequence: TGCGCCAGCAGCCAGGTTACCTGGGGGACAGGGGCCGACTACACCTTC.

This clonotype appeared many times. The V and J genes are TRBV6-5 and TRBJ2-7; D could derive from TRBD1 or TRBD2 (5 bases each). The V end was cut by 0 bases, the J end by 0 bases, with 12 bases between. The germline V gene encodes CDR1 MNHEY and CDR2 SVGAGI. The CDR3 consists of 16 residues. CDR3 nucleotide sequence: TGTGCCAGCAGTTACTCCCTGGCAGGGAGCTCCTACGAGCAGTACTTC. It is translated as CASSYSLAGSSYEQYF.

This clonotype showed up many times. This chain links TRBV29-1 with TRBJ2-3, with a possible D match to TRBD2 (5 bases). V gave up 4 bases and J gave up 6 bases, with 14 bases separating them. The CDR3 has 13 residues. The germline V gene encodes CDR1 SQVTM and CDR2 ANQGSEA. The CDR3: CSVAPAARDTQYF. In nucleotides, the CDR3 is TGCAGCGTTGCCCCAGCGGCTCGGGATACGCAGTATTTT.

This clonotype was seen at least ten times. V gene TRBV11-2 combines with J gene TRBJ2-2, with 8 bases aligning to TRBD2. The CDR3 is 14 residues long. After removal of 3 bases from V and 3 bases from J, the junction contained 0 bases not matched to a gene. Germline V lookup: CDR1 SGHAT, CDR2 FQNNGV. The CDR3 coding sequence is TGTGCCAGCAGCTTCGGGGGGGACACCGGGGAGCTGTTTTTT. This sequence encodes CASSFGGDTGELFF.

This rearrangement joins TRBV7-8 to TRBJ2-7; possibly TRBD2 for D (6 bases). CDR3 length: 15 residues. Trimming pared 4 bases from V and 2 bases from J, leaving 15 bases between. Germline V gene data show CDR1 as SGHVS and CDR2 as FQNEAQ. The CDR3 nucleotides are TGTGCCAGCAGCTCCCAAGCGGGCCTCACCTACGAGCAGTACTTC. Translation: CASSSQAGLTYEQYF.

This chain links TRBV14 with TRBJ1-1; D may be TRBD1 (6 bases). The germline V gene has CDR1 SGHDN and CDR2 FVKESK. The CDR3 contains 15 residues. V was pared by 3 bases and J by 6 bases, with 17 bases between. CDR3 DNA sequence: TGTGCCAGCAGCCATTTACAGGGAAGTTCAGCTGAAGCTTTCTTT. The encoded protein is CASSHLQGSSAEAFF.

This clonotype occurred many times. The CDR3 reads CASSQSGSGELETQYF. Here the CDR3 DNA reads TGCGCCAGCAGCCAGTCCGGCAGCGGGGAGTTAGAGACCCAGTACTTC. The chain employs TRBV4-3 and TRBJ2-5; TRBD2 aligns across 7 bases. This CDR3 has 16 residues. V trimming: 3 bases; J trimming: 4 bases; junction bases outside the gene matches: 11. The V gene's germline CDR1 is LGHNA and CDR2 YSLEER.

This clonotype came up a few times. The V and J genes are TRBV18 and TRBJ2-4; no clear D. Germline assignment: CDR1 KGHSH and CDR2 LQKENI. Trimming took off 1 base at V and 4 bases at J, with 8 bases between the two ends. There are 14 residues in the CDR3. DNA for the CDR3: TGTGCCAGCTCACCACTTAACGGGAAAAACATTCAGTACTTC. Translated: CASSPLNGKNIQYF.

This clonotype occurred a few times. J is TRBJ2-7 and V is TRBV6-4; D is perhaps TRBD1 (5 bases). Deletions cut 5 bases from V and 4 bases from J, with 18 bases between. The CDR3 totals 15 residues. The germline CDR1 and CDR2 sequences are MRHNA and SNTAGT. The CDR3 sequence is CASSNLQGPGYEQYV. CDR3 in DNA: TGTGCCAGCAGTAATCTCCAGGGTCCCGGGTACGAGCAGTACGTC.

The gene calls are TRBV11-2 and TRBJ2-3, with D hard to call. The germline gives CDR1 SGHAT, CDR2 FQNNGV. Trimming took 0 bases from V and 2 from J, leaving 9 bases between them. This CDR3 region has 15 residues. The CDR3 loop reads CASSLDARPTDTQYF. The CDR3 DNA is TGTGCCAGCAGCTTAGACGCCAGACCCACAGATACGCAGTATTTT.

The gene calls are TRBV5-1 and TRBJ2-3; the D gene could be TRBD1 or TRBD2 (5 bases each). Germline V gives CDR1 SGHRS, CDR2 YFSETQ. Trimming removed 4 bases from V and 1 base from J, with 13 bases in between. The CDR3 loop spans 15 amino acids. DNA of the CDR3: TGCGCCAGCAGCCTCAGGGACCGGGGCACAGATACGCAGTATTTT. It translates to CASSLRDRGTDTQYF.

V usage is TRBV9 and J usage is TRBJ1-4; D is unresolved. Germline V lookup: CDR1 SGDLS, CDR2 YYNGEE. This CDR3 is built from 17 residues. With 2 bases removed from V and 3 bases from J, the gap between germline ends came to 17 bases. This chain's CDR3 is CASSVVGRGPANEKLFF. The CDR3 DNA sequence: TGTGCCAGCAGCGTGGTCGGGAGAGGGCCGGCTAATGAAAAACTGTTTTTT.

This clonotype was picked up a small number of times. V gene TRBV3-1 combines with J gene TRBJ2-1; D is perhaps TRBD1 or TRBD2 (7 bases each). CDR1 is LGHDT, CDR2 YNNKEL, per germline (reference sequence). V gave up 1 base and J gave up 7 bases, with 11 bases separating them. CDR3 size: 14 residues. In DNA, the CDR3 is TGTGCCAGCAGCCAAGGGCAGGGGGGGAATGAGCAGTTCTTC. This encodes CASSQGQGGNEQFF.

The rearrangement links TRBV6-2 or TRBV6-3 to TRBJ1-1; 8 bases are shared with TRBD1. Germline V gives CDR1 MNHEY, CDR2 SVGEGT. CDR3 length: 15 residues. Unmatched junction bases numbered 5, after V lost 0 bases and J lost 5 bases. This CDR3 is CASSYSDRVITEAFF. CDR3 bases: TGTGCCAGCAGTTACTCGGACAGGGTTATTACTGAAGCTTTCTTT.